The clone carrying this T cell receptor beta chain was seen at least ten times. As yet, its antigen is unknown. TCR beta CDR3 region amplification was performed from RNA transcripts. The TCR CDR3 was amplified in a first-round RT-PCR using the HTBI primer set. MiXCR, applied by TCRdb to the multiplex PCR reads, yields one record per CDR3 protein. This table holds roughly 290,000 distinct CDR3 sequences, about 14% found once. Used for diagnoses were clinical symptoms, serum thyroxine and TRAb, thyroid ultrasound and orbital computed tomography. This entry comes from a study of T cells in Graves' hyperthyroidism and ophthalmopathy. About the study: Peripheral blood was drawn at first diagnosis, prior to all treatment.

CDR1 SGHDN and CDR2 FVKESK come from the germline V gene. Between the trimmed V and J ends, which lost 2 bases and 4 bases, there was a span of 11 bases. This CDR3 region has 15 residues. Study results and caveats: The model forecast ophthalmopathy, anticipating it by a median about 7 months before onset.

The TCR comes from a woman between 25 and 40 years old with Graves' hyperthyroidism that later progressed to Graves' ophthalmopathy. Sequencing used blood. The chain links TRBV14 to TRBJ2-2; D might be TRBD1 or TRBD2, each matching 6 bases. The CDR3, as DNA: TGTGCCAGCAGCCAATGGGGGGCGAGCACCGGGGAGCTGTTTTTT. This translates into CASSQWGASTGELFF.